Listed below are T cell receptor beta chains from one sample, sequenced in a study of Graves' ophthalmopathy and Graves' hyperthyroidism. TCRdb re-called the multiplex PCR reads with MiXCR, one entry per CDR3 protein. The sample consists of about 390,000 distinct CDR3 sequences, 15% to 20% of them appearing once. The sample was peripheral blood. The receptors stem from an adult woman with stable Graves' hyperthyroidism. Both conserved end residues are part of each CDR3. The D gene is left open where the match is weak. A row's size may be missing; if present it is once, few, many or a size class.

v_gene	d_gene	j_gene	abundance	CDR3nt	CDR3aa
TRBV7-3	TRBD1	TRBJ1-1	many	TGTGCCAGCAGCGCCAGGGGGAGCACTGAAGCTTTCTTT	CASSARGSTEAFF
TRBV12-3/TRBV12-4	TRBD1	TRBJ2-5	many	TGTGCCAGCACCACGGACAGGGAAGAGACCCAGTACTTC	CASTTDREETQYF
TRBV5-1	NA	TRBJ1-2	NA	TGCGCCAGCAGTTCGTCGGGGGGTCTAGGCGGCTACACCTTC	CASSSSGGLGGYTF
TRBV7-2	NA	TRBJ2-2	many	TGTGCCAGCAGCGGGTGGACTATTTACAACAGGGAATGGACCGGGGAGCTGTTTTTT	CASSGWTIYNREWTGELFF
TRBV12-3/TRBV12-4	NA	TRBJ2-7	many	TGTGCCAGCAGCCCCGACAGGACGTCCTACGAGCAGTACTTC	CASSPDRTSYEQYF
TRBV18	NA	TRBJ2-7	NA	TGTGCCAGCTCATCACGGGTGGGATACGAGCAGTACTTC	CASSSRVGYEQYF
TRBV5-1	NA	TRBJ2-2	NA	TGCGCCAGCAGCTTCGGAACTACATACACCGGGGAGCTGTTTTTT	CASSFGTTYTGELFF
TRBV29-1	NA	TRBJ1-1	many	TGCAGCGCTACTCGGAACACTGAAGCTTTCTTT	CSATRNTEAFF
TRBV15	NA	TRBJ2-5	NA	TGTGCCACCAGCAGAGATTCGGAGACCCAGTACTTC	CATSRDSETQYF
TRBV7-2	NA	TRBJ2-7	NA	TGTGCCAGCAGCTTTAGAGGGGACAACTACGAGCAGTACTTC	CASSFRGDNYEQYF
TRBV25-1	TRBD1	TRBJ1-2	many	TGTGCCAGCAGTGAATCGCACAGGGGTCTTTCTGGCTACACCTTC	CASSESHRGLSGYTF
TRBV7-2	NA	TRBJ1-1	many	TGTGCCAGCACCCTAAGAGGAAACACTGAAGCTTTCTTT	CASTLRGNTEAFF
TRBV28	NA	TRBJ1-5	many	TGTGCCAGCAATACAGGGAGGTGGGATCAGCCCCAGCATTTT	CASNTGRWDQPQHF
TRBV12-3/TRBV12-4	NA	TRBJ2-7	NA	TGTGCCAGCAGCCCCGGTTGGTCAAACGCGCAGTACTTC	CASSPGWSNAQYF
TRBV25-1	TRBD2	TRBJ2-7	many	TGTGCCAGCAGAGGGACTAGCGGCAACTACGAGCAGTACTTC	CASRGTSGNYEQYF
TRBV12-3/TRBV12-4	NA	TRBJ2-7	medium-sized	TGTGCCAGCAGTCCTCAGGGACGCGAGCAGTACTTC	CASSPQGREQYF
TRBV12-3/TRBV12-4	NA	TRBJ1-2	many	TGTGCCAGCAGTTTTATTTTCAGGGGCTCTAACTATGGCTACACCTTC	CASSFIFRGSNYGYTF
TRBV30	NA	TRBJ1-1	many	TGTGCCTGGAGTCCCCGGACTGAAGCTTTCTTT	CAWSPRTEAFF
TRBV12-3/TRBV12-4	TRBD2	TRBJ2-4	many	TGTGCCAGCACCGAGGGGAGCGGGGAAAACATTCAGTACTTC	CASTEGSGENIQYF
TRBV28	NA	TRBJ1-2	NA	TGTGCCAGCAGCCCTGCACGTCACGGCTACACCTTC	CASSPARHGYTF
TRBV19	NA	TRBJ1-2	many	TGTGCCAGTAGTATGGGGGCGAGCGAGATCTCCTATGGCTACACCTTC	CASSMGASEISYGYTF
TRBV19	NA	TRBJ2-7	many	TGTGCCAGTAGTCTACTCAAGGGCCCCTACGAGCAGTACTTC	CASSLLKGPYEQYF
TRBV27	NA	TRBJ1-1	many	TGTGCCAGCAGTTCACGAGGGGTTATCACTGAAGCTTTCTTT	CASSSRGVITEAFF
TRBV27	NA	TRBJ2-2	many	TGTGCCAGCAGCTTTGGGACGGTCCCGAACACCGGGGAGCTGTTTTTT	CASSFGTVPNTGELFF